These T cell receptor beta chains were read from a single sample in a study of cytomegalovirus exposure and HLA in healthy donors. Assay used: immunoSEQ multiplex PCR; TCRdb lists only in-frame clones, some missing. The table includes roughly 130,000 clones, 80% to 90% detected once. Sequenced material: PBMCs. The receptor source for this set is a woman aged 40 to 55 in good health and CMV-seropositive. CDR3s include the opening cysteine and the closing phenylalanine or tryptophan. Each record gives: clone size, V gene, CDR3 protein. Part of the rows lack a size; the others show once, few, many or a class for expanded clones.

abundance: .
v_gene: TRBV7-2
CDR3aa: CASSLVQGNYNEQFF

abundance: .
v_gene: TRBV14
CDR3aa: CASSPRYGAGYGYTF

abundance: .
v_gene: TRBV28
CDR3aa: CASSSGQAGSEAFF

abundance: .
v_gene: TRBV29-1
CDR3aa: CSVGDGTTVSYGYTF

abundance: .
v_gene: TRBV7-6
CDR3aa: CASSARGMEETQYF

abundance: .
v_gene: TRBV6-5
CDR3aa: CASSATTPQETQYF

abundance: .
v_gene: TRBV2
CDR3aa: CASRAQGNTEAFF

abundance: .
v_gene: TRBV5-4
CDR3aa: CASSAGTSQETQYF

abundance: once
v_gene: TRBV30
CDR3aa: CAWRGQGTSEAFF

abundance: .
v_gene: TRBV7-6
CDR3aa: CASSPGTGGSSPLHF

abundance: .
v_gene: TRBV27
CDR3aa: CASSLQGPPYEQYF

abundance: .
v_gene: TRBV6-5
CDR3aa: CASSPSGTGDEQFF

abundance: .
v_gene: TRBV15
CDR3aa: CATSAGQGRTGANVLTF

abundance: .
v_gene: TRBV28
CDR3aa: CATRGLGEKLFF

abundance: .
v_gene: TRBV5-1
CDR3aa: CASGVGGWDSPLHF

abundance: .
v_gene: TRBV27
CDR3aa: CASSPSRRELDYEQYF

abundance: few
v_gene: TRBV9
CDR3aa: CASSVGGGAWSYNEQFF

abundance: .
v_gene: TRBV7-6
CDR3aa: CASSLWTGGEDEQYF

abundance: .
v_gene: TRBV27
CDR3aa: CASSLTSGGLYEQYF

abundance: .
v_gene: TRBV6-5
CDR3aa: CASSYSGTENTEAFF

abundance: .
v_gene: TRBV4-1
CDR3aa: CASSTGGPSYEQYF

abundance: few
v_gene: TRBV25-1
CDR3aa: CASAGIDTDTQYF

abundance: .
v_gene: TRBV30
CDR3aa: CAWSLQGRANEKLFF

abundance: .
v_gene: TRBV18
CDR3aa: CASSVGQGKETQYF

abundance: .
v_gene: TRBV5-1
CDR3aa: CASSLAQGGTGELFF

abundance: .
v_gene: TRBV27
CDR3aa: CASSLGQRNTIYF

abundance: .
v_gene: TRBV5-1
CDR3aa: CASRAPGQEINTQYF

abundance: .
v_gene: TRBV27
CDR3aa: CASAFDSSYEQYF

abundance: .
v_gene: TRBV27
CDR3aa: CASSLSILGTYLYEQYF

abundance: .
v_gene: TRBV9
CDR3aa: CASSVSQTGNTIYF

abundance: .
v_gene: TRBV9
CDR3aa: CASSVSTVFSYNEQFF

abundance: .
v_gene: TRBV10-2
CDR3aa: CASSSPPSRSYEQYF

abundance: .
v_gene: TRBV30
CDR3aa: CASGQGPRSPLHF

abundance: .
v_gene: TRBV4-1
CDR3aa: CASSQEAFLSGYTF

abundance: once
v_gene: TRBV5-6
CDR3aa: CASSWGQGGTEAFF

abundance: .
v_gene: TRBV27
CDR3aa: CASSFSAGERTDTQYF

abundance: once
v_gene: TRBV5-1
CDR3aa: CASSWSGVNTEAFF

abundance: .
v_gene: TRBV4-2
CDR3aa: CASSPQGNYGYTF

abundance: .
v_gene: TRBV28
CDR3aa: CASSPGQRNTEAFF

abundance: .
v_gene: TRBV29-1
CDR3aa: CSVEGREGQPQHF

abundance: .
v_gene: TRBV25-1
CDR3aa: CASRGAGQGGTEAFF

abundance: .
v_gene: TRBV6-5
CDR3aa: CASSYSRGREYEQYF

abundance: .
v_gene: TRBV7-6
CDR3aa: CASSLGLAGGLHTGELFF

abundance: .
v_gene: TRBV29-1
CDR3aa: CSVLDRESPYEQYF

abundance: .
v_gene: TRBV7-9
CDR3aa: CSSSLDMYNQPQHF

abundance: .
v_gene: TRBV28
CDR3aa: CASHKAIASHYNEQFF

abundance: .
v_gene: TRBV19
CDR3aa: CASSSGTSGRGVLDEQFF

abundance: .
v_gene: TRBV9
CDR3aa: CASRTGPNTDTQYF

abundance: .
v_gene: TRBV27
CDR3aa: CASSLLDGRDSSGNTIYF

abundance: .
v_gene: TRBV10-3
CDR3aa: CAISEVLRGNEQFF

abundance: .
v_gene: TRBV30
CDR3aa: CAWNRPGGYGYTF

abundance: .
v_gene: TRBV25-1
CDR3aa: CASSFTGRDEAFF

abundance: once
v_gene: TRBV9
CDR3aa: CASSVSGGHLGNEQFF

abundance: .
v_gene: TRBV19
CDR3aa: CASSIGQRSTDTQYF

abundance: .
v_gene: TRBV28
CDR3aa: CASSLSGITNEQFF